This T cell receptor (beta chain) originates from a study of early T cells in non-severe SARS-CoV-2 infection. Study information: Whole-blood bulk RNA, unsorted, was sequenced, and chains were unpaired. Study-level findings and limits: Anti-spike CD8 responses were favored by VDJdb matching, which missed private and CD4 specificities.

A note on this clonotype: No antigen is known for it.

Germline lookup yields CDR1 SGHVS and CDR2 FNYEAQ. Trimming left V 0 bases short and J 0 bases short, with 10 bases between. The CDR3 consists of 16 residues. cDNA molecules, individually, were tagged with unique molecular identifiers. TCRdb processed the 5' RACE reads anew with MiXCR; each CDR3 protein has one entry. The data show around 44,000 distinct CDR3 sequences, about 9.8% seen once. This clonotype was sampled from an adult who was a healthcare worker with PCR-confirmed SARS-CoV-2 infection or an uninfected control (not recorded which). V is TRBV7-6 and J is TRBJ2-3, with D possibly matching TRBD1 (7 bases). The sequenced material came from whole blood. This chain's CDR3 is CASSLARGTSTDTQYF. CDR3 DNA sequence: TGTGCCAGCAGCTTAGCCAGGGGGACTAGCACAGATACGCAGTATTTT. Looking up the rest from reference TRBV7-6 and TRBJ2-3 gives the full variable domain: GAGVSQSPRYKVTKRGQDVALRCDPISGHVSLYWYRQALGQGPEFLTYFNYEAQQDKSGLPNDRFSAERPEGSISTLTIQRTEQRDSAMYRCASSLARGTSTDTQYFGPGTRLTVL.